This T cell receptor beta chain was documented in a study of Graves' ophthalmopathy and Graves' hyperthyroidism. The overall study: Untreated patients at initial diagnosis provided peripheral blood.

In its sample, this clonotype was seen many times. What it binds is not known. Relative to the germline gene, one junction end is altered; a read error may explain this. Reliance was placed on clinical symptoms, serum thyroxine, TRAb, thyroid ultrasound and orbital computed tomography for diagnosis. Whole-study results and caveats: Ophthalmopathy progression cases were predicted by the model with roughly 71% sensitivity and 72.22% specificity.

RNA transcripts were the source from which TCR beta CDR3 regions were amplified. Amplification began with first-round RT-PCR using HTBI primers, then second-round multiplex PCR was performed. TCRdb reanalysed the multiplex PCR reads using MiXCR and keeps one entry per CDR3 protein. The table includes 740,000 or so distinct CDR3 sequences, roughly two fifths detected once. The germline V gene has CDR1 SQVTM and CDR2 ANQGSEA. The CDR3 extends over 14 amino acids. The chain combines TRBV29-1 with TRBJ1-1; D is unclear. This clonotype was sampled from an adult man with Graves' ophthalmopathy. Sequenced input: peripheral blood. Here the CDR3 reads CSVAGGRMNAEAFF. The CDR3 nucleotides read TGCAGCGTTGCTGGCGGCAGAATGAACGCTGAAGCTTTCTTT.